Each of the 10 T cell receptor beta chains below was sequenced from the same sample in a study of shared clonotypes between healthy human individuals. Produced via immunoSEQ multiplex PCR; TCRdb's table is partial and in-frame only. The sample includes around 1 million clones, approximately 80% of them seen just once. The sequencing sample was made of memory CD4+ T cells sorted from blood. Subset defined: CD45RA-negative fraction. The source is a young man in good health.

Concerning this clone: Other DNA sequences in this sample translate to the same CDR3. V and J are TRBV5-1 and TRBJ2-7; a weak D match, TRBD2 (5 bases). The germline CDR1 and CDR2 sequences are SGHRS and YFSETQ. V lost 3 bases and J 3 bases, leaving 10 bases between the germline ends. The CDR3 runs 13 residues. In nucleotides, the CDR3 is TGCGCCAGCAGCTCCGAAGGACTCTACGAGCAGTACTTC. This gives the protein CASSSEGLYEQYF.

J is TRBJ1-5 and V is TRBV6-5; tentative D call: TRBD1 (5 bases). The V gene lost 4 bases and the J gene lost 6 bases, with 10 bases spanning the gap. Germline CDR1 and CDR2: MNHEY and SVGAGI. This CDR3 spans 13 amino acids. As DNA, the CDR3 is TGTGCCAGCAGTTCCCAGGGAGGTCAGCCCCAGCATTTT. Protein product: CASSSQGGQPQHF.

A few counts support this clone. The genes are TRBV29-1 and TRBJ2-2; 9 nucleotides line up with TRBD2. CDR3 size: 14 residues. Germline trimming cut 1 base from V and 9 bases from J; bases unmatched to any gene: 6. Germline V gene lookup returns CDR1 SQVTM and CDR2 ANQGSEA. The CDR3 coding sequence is TGCAGCGTTGAAGTAGAGACTAGCGGCAGGGAGCTGTTTTTT. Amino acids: CSVEVETSGRELFF.

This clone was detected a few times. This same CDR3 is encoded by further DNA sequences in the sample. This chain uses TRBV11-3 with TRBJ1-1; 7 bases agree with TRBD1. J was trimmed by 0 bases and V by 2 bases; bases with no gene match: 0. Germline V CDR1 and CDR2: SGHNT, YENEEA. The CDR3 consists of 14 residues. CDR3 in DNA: TGTGCCAGCAGCTTACAGGGGGTGAACACTGAAGCTTTCTTT. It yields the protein CASSLQGVNTEAFF.

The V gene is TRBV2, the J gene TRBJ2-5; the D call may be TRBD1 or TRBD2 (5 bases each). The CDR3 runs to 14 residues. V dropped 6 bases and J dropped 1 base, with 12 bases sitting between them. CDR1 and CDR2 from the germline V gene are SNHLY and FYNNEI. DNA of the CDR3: TGTGCCAGCAGCTTGGTGGGACCCCAAGAGACCCAGTACTTC. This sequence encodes CASSLVGPQETQYF.

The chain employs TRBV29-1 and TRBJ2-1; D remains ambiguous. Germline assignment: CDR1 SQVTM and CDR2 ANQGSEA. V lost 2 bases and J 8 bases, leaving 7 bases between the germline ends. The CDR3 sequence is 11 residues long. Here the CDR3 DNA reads TGCAGCGTTGAAACCCCGCATGAGCAGTTCTTC. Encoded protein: CSVETPHEQFF.

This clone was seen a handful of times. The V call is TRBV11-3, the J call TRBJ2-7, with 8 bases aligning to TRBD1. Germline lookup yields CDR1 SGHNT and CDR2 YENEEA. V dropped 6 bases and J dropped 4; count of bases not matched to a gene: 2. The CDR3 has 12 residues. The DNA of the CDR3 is TGTGCCAGCAGACGGGACAGGTACGAGCAGTACTTC. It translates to CASRRDRYEQYF.

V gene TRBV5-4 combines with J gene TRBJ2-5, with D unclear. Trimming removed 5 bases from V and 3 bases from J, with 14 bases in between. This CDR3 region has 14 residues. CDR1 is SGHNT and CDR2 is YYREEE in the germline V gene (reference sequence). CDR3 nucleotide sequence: TGTGCCAGCAGGGCGAACTTGGGTAAAGAGACCCAGTACTTC. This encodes CASRANLGKETQYF.

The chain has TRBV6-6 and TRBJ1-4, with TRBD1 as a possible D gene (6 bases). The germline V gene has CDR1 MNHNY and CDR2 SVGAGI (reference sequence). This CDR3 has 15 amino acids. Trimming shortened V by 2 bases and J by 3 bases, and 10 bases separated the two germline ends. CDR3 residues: CASSYGQTSNEKLFF. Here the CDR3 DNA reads TGTGCCAGCAGTTACGGACAGACCTCTAATGAAAAACTGTTTTTT.

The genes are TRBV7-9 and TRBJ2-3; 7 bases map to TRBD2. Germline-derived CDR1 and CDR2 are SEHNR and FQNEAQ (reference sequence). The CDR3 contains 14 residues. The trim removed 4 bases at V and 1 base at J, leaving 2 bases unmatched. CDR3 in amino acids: CASSSLAGTDTQYF. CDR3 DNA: TGTGCCAGCAGCTCGCTAGCGGGCACAGATACGCAGTATTTT.